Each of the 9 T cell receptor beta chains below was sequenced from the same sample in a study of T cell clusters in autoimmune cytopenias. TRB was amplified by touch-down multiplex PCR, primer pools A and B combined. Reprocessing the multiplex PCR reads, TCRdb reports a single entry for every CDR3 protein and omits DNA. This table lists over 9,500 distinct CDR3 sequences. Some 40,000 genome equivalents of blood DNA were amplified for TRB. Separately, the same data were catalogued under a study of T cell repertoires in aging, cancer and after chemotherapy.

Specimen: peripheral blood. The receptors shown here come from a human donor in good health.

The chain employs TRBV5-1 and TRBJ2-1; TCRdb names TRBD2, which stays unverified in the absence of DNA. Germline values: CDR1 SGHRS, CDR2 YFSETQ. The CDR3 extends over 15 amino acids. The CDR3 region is CATKRDSGRDNEQFF.

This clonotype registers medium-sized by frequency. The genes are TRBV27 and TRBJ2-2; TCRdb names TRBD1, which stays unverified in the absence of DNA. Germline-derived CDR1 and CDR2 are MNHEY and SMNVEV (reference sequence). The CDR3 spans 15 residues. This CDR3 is CASSSTGAGTGELFF.

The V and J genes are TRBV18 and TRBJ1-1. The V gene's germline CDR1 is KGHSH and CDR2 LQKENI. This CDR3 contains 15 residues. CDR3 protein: CASSPQNNFGTEAFF.

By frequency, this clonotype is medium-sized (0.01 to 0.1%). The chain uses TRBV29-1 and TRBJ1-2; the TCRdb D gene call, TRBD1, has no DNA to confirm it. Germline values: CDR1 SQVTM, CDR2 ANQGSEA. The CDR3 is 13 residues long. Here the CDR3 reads CSVARTGNYGYTF. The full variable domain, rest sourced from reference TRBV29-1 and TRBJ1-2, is SAVISQKPSRDICQRGTSLTIQCQVDSQVTMMFWYRQQPGQSLTLIATANQGSEATYESGFVIDKFPISRPNLTFSTLTVSNMSPEDSSIYLCSVARTGNYGYTFGSGTRLTVV.

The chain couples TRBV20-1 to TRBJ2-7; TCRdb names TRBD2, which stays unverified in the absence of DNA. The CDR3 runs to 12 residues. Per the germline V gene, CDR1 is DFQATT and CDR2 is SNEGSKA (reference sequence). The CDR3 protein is CSARTTNSEQYF.

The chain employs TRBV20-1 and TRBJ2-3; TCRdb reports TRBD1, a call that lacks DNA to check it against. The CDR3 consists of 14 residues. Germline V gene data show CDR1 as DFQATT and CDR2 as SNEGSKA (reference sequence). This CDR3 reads CSARRDRGADTQYF.

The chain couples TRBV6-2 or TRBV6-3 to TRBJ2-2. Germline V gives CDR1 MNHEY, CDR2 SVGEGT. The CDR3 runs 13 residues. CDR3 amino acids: CASTRHRTGELFF.

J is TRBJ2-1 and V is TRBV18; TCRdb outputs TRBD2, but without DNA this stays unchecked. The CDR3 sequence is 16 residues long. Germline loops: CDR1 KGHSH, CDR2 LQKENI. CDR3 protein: CASSLQRASSYNEQFF.

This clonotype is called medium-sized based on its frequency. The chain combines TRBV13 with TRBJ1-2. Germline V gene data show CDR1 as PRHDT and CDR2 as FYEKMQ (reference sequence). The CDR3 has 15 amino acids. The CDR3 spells CASSLGNGAHYGYTF.